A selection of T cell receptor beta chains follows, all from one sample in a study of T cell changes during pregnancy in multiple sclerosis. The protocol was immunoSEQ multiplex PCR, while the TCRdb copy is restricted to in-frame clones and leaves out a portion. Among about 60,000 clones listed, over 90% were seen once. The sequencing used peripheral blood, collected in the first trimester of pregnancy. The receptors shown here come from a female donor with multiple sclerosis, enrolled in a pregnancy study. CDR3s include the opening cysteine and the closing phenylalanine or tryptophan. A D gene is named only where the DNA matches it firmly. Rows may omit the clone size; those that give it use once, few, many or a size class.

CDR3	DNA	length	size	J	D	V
CASRYTGITNGELFF	TGTGCCAGCAGATATACCGGGATTACAAACGGGGAGCTGTTTTTT	15	.	TRBJ2-2	.	TRBV7-2
CASSLGTDGYTF	TGTGCCAGCAGCTTAGGGACAGACGGCTACACCTTC	12	.	TRBJ1-2	.	TRBV7-9
CASSLNPQGTYGYTF	TGCGCCAGCAGCTTGAATCCACAGGGAACCTATGGCTACACCTTC	15	.	TRBJ1-2	.	TRBV5-1
CASSRGGGTEAFF	TGTGCCAGCAGCCGAGGGGGGGGGACTGAAGCTTTCTTT	13	.	TRBJ1-1	.	TRBV11-2
CAEAGLPIGTDTQYF	TGTGCCGAAGCGGGACTACCAATCGGCACAGATACGCAGTATTTT	15	.	TRBJ2-3	.	TRBV21-1
CASSVGQGSWVDGYTF	TGTGCCAGCAGCGTAGGTCAGGGATCTTGGGTGGATGGCTACACCTTC	16	.	TRBJ1-2	.	TRBV9
CASSEVAGGPADTQYF	TGTGCCAGCAGTGAAGTAGCGGGGGGGCCTGCGGATACGCAGTATTTT	16	.	TRBJ2-3	TRBD2	TRBV6-1
CASSYATRWGMNTEAFF	TGTGCCAGCAGTTATGCCACCAGGTGGGGCATGAACACTGAAGCTTTCTTT	17	.	TRBJ1-1	.	TRBV2
CASSQAGAELNTEAFF	TGTGCCAGCAGCCAAGCAGGGGCAGAACTCAACACTGAAGCTTTCTTT	16	.	TRBJ1-1	.	TRBV4-2
CASITPSGGDGYTF	TGTGCCAGCATCACACCAAGTGGGGGCGATGGCTACACCTTC	14	.	TRBJ1-2	.	TRBV28
CASSPAGTGVSTLHF	TGTGCCAGTAGTCCCGCCGGGACAGGGGTTTCCACCCTCCACTTT	15	.	TRBJ1-6	TRBD1	TRBV19
CASSSQGQGHEKLFF	TGTGCCAGCAGCTCACAAGGACAGGGGCATGAAAAACTGTTTTTT	15	.	TRBJ1-4	TRBD1	TRBV7-2
CASSELAGTDTQYF	TGTGCCAGCAGTGAACTAGCGGGGACAGATACGCAGTATTTT	14	.	TRBJ2-3	TRBD2	TRBV6-4
CASTVGVRGRGVDNYGYTF	TGTGCCAGCACCGTGGGAGTCAGGGGGCGCGGCGTCGATAACTATGGCTACACCTTC	19	.	TRBJ1-2	TRBD1	TRBV2
CASSFDRGNLLNTEAFF	TGTGCCAGCAGCTTCGATCGGGGTAATCTTTTGAACACTGAAGCTTTCTTT	17	.	TRBJ1-1	.	TRBV7-9
CASSATGYTDTQYF	TGTGCCAGCAGCGCTACAGGTTACACAGATACGCAGTATTTT	14	once	TRBJ2-3	.	TRBV7-3
CASAGQVGEKLFF	TGTGCCAGCGCGGGACAGGTCGGTGAAAAACTGTTTTTT	13	.	TRBJ1-4	TRBD1	TRBV7-2